The sample holds a few counts of the clone carrying this TCR beta chain. The antigen is unknown. This sample is drawn from a study of identical twins. The study's findings and limits: Possibly, invariant MAIT and iNKT cells partly confounded zero-insertion analyses.

The CDR3 has 18 amino acids. Germline V gives CDR1 MDHEN, CDR2 SYDVKM. Trimming took off 1 base at V and 4 bases at J, with 22 bases between the two ends. cDNA molecules carried unique molecular identifiers, and template switching added a universal primer site. TCRdb re-called the 5' RACE reads with MiXCR, one entry per CDR3 protein. The sample consists of fewer than 350,000 distinct CDR3 sequences, less than 9% of them appearing once. These same data were also listed under a study on yellow fever vaccine responses in identical twins.

This chain joins TRBV28 and TRBJ1-1; D is unclear. The sequence derives from a woman aged 18-30 years in good health. The sequencing input was memory (CD45RO+) T cells sorted from blood. The CDR3 sequence: CASSLFGRATTSGTEAFF. As DNA, the CDR3 is TGTGCCAGCAGTTTATTCGGGAGGGCGACGACTTCGGGCACTGAAGCTTTCTTT.